Each of the 20 T cell receptor beta chains below was sequenced from the same sample in a study of CD8+CD57+ T cells in acquired aplastic anemia. For sequencing, patients were chosen who had shown expansion of CD8+CD57+ cells by flow cytometry. The study profiled TCR beta VDJ and CDR3 using genomic DNA as template. TCRdb recomputed calls from the reads with MiXCR, one row per CDR3 protein. The sample records approximately 190,000 distinct CDR3 sequences, approximately 48% being singletons. The sample was sorted CD4+, CD8+, or CD8+CD57+ T cells (not recorded which) from PBMCs. The receptors were sampled from a human donor with aplastic anemia.

In its sample, this clonotype was seen a few times. The chain joins TRBV2 to TRBJ2-7; D might be TRBD1 or TRBD2, each matching 5 bases. Germline V gives CDR1 SNHLY, CDR2 FYNNEI. Trimming took off 6 bases at V and 2 bases at J, with 14 bases between the two ends. This CDR3 has 14 residues. The CDR3 protein is CASRFSGATYEQYF. As DNA, the CDR3 is TGTGCCAGCAGATTCTCCGGGGCGACCTACGAGCAGTACTTC.

This chain uses TRBV2 with TRBJ1-2; tentatively, D is TRBD1 (6 bases). The germline V gene encodes CDR1 SNHLY and CDR2 FYNNEI. V lost 4 bases and J lost 5, with 14 bases in between. The CDR3 has 14 residues. CDR3 coding DNA: TGTGCCAGCAGTGGGGGGGAGGGGGATTATGGCTACACCTTC. Its translation is CASSGGEGDYGYTF.

The table lists this clonotype with many counts. J is TRBJ2-2 and V is TRBV9; possibly TRBD1 or TRBD2 for D (5 bases each). V lost 5 bases, J lost 0 bases, and 17 bases lay in between. CDR1 and CDR2 from the germline V gene are SGDLS and YYNGEE. The CDR3 spans 17 residues. CDR3 amino acids: CASRLLGRPSNTGELFF. In DNA form, the CDR3 reads TGTGCCAGCAGGTTACTGGGACGGCCTTCGAACACCGGGGAGCTGTTTTTT.

This clonotype came up a few times. The V and J genes are TRBV5-6 and TRBJ2-1, with 13 bases lining up with TRBD2. Germline V gene data show CDR1 as SGHDT and CDR2 as YYEEEE. There are 18 residues in the CDR3. V lost 2 bases and J lost 9; bases outside the gene matches: 14. CDR3 in amino acids: CASSFGAPGLAGIGEQFF. CDR3 DNA sequence: TGTGCCAGCAGCTTTGGCGCACCGGGACTAGCGGGAATAGGTGAGCAGTTCTTC. Drawing the rest from reference TRBV5-6 and TRBJ2-1, the complete variable domain is DAGVTQSPTHLIKTRGQQVTLRCSPKSGHDTVSWYQQALGQGPQFIFQYYEEEERQRGNFPDRFSGHQFPNYSSELNVNALLLGDSALYLCASSFGAPGLAGIGEQFFGPGTRLTVL.

The chain is built from TRBV10-3 and TRBJ2-5; D is unresolved. The CDR3 contains 15 residues. Per the germline V gene, CDR1 is ENHRY and CDR2 is SYGVKD. V gave up 6 bases and J gave up 1 base, with 15 bases separating them. As DNA, the CDR3 is TGTGCCATCAGCTCCCCTGGCAGGTCCCAAGAGACCCAGTACTTC. This gives the protein CAISSPGRSQETQYF.

CDR3 bases: TGTGCCAGCAGCGCCCCAATAGAGCAGTTCTTC. This sequence encodes CASSAPIEQFF. The V and J genes are TRBV2 and TRBJ2-7; D unresolved. Near its end, the DNA agrees better with TRBJ2-1, so the J call may be wrong. This CDR3 spans 11 amino acids. Germline V gene data show CDR1 as SNHLY and CDR2 as FYNNEI.

The genes are TRBV10-2 and TRBJ2-1; no clear D gene. This CDR3 has 13 residues. Germline CDR1 and CDR2: WSHSY and SAAADI. Between the trimmed V and J ends, which lost 2 bases and 7 bases, there was a span of 9 bases. The CDR3 here is CASSEVFVNEQFF. The CDR3 nucleotides read TGCGCCAGCAGTGAGGTGTTCGTGAATGAGCAGTTCTTC.

The chain employs TRBV24-1 and TRBJ1-2; D might be TRBD1 (6 bases). Looked up from germline, CDR1 is KGHDR and CDR2 is SFDVKD. Trimming took 7 bases from V and 2 from J, leaving 10 bases between them. The CDR3 has 13 residues. CDR3 coding DNA: TGTGCCACCAGCACCCAGGGGAACTATGGCTACACCTTC. As protein: CATSTQGNYGYTF.

CDR3 amino acids: CASSESYRGAGGGEQFF. CDR3 nucleotides: TGTGCCAGCAGTGAGTCTTACAGGGGCGCGGGAGGAGGTGAGCAGTTCTTC. The V gene is TRBV25-1, the J gene TRBJ2-1; tentatively, D is TRBD2 (8 bases). Germline values: CDR1 MGHDK, CDR2 SYGVNS. This CDR3 is 17 amino acids long. Trimming cost V 3 bases and J 9 bases, with 24 bases left between them.

CDR3 in DNA: TGCAGTGCGCACCCGCTGGGACTAGCGGAAAACAATGAGCAGTTCTTC. It is translated as CSAHPLGLAENNEQFF. V gene TRBV20-1 combines with J gene TRBJ2-1; 11 nucleotides align to TRBD2. Per germline, CDR1 DFQATT and CDR2 SNEGSKA (reference sequence). The CDR3 covers 16 residues. The V and J ends lost 6 bases and 5 bases, in that order; junction bases with no gene match: 12.

This sequence joins TRBV14 and TRBJ2-3, with 11 bases identical to TRBD1. Germline assignment: CDR1 SGHDN and CDR2 FVKESK. The CDR3 is made up of 16 amino acids. The ends lost 4 bases at V and 3 bases at J; junction bases unmatched: 6. The CDR3 protein is CASSPRTGGYTDTQYF. In nucleotides, the CDR3 is TGTGCCAGCAGCCCCAGGACAGGGGGCTATACAGATACGCAGTATTTT.

The chain uses TRBV7-9 and TRBJ2-6; D is undetermined. The V end was cut by 11 bases, the J end by 0 bases, with 5 bases between. This CDR3 is built from 12 residues. The germline CDR1 and CDR2 sequences are SEHNR and FQNEAQ (reference sequence). CDR3 region: CAHDSGANVLTF. DNA of the CDR3: TGTGCCCATGACTCTGGGGCCAACGTCCTGACTTTC.

This clonotype was recorded at least ten times. The chain is built from TRBV2 and TRBJ1-2, with D unclear. Trimming removed 7 bases from V and 7 bases from J, with 16 bases in between. CDR3 size: 13 residues. CDR1 and CDR2 from the germline V gene are SNHLY and FYNNEI. The CDR3: CASTVSQGSGYTF. In DNA form, the CDR3 reads TGTGCCAGCACCGTGTCCCAAGGGAGTGGCTACACCTTC.

Ten or more counts support this clonotype. The CDR3 is CASSEVAGGSYEQYF. The CDR3 nucleotides read TGTGCCAGCAGTGAGGTAGCGGGAGGGTCCTACGAGCAGTACTTC. The V gene is TRBV25-1, the J gene TRBJ2-7; 11 nucleotides line up with TRBD2. The CDR3 extends over 15 amino acids. The germline gives CDR1 MGHDK, CDR2 SYGVNS. V gave up 3 bases and J gave up 1 base; unmatched junction bases: 2.

This clonotype occurred once. This chain connects TRBV7-2 to TRBJ1-2; possibly TRBD1 for D (5 bases). V was cut by 8 bases and J by 2 bases, with 15 bases left in between. This CDR3 is 14 amino acids long. CDR1 and CDR2 from the germline V gene are SGHTA and FQGNSA. The DNA of the CDR3 is TGTGCCAGCGGCAGGGCAGCCTCAAACTATGGCTACACCTTC. Protein: CASGRAASNYGYTF.

This clonotype has more than one count but fewer than ten. V is TRBV4-1 and J is TRBJ2-1, with D uncertain. This CDR3 contains 15 residues. V shed 1 base and J shed 5 bases, with 12 bases lying between them. Germline lookup yields CDR1 MGHRA and CDR2 YSYEKL. The CDR3 DNA sequence: TGCGCCAGCAGCCAAGGCCGTACGATAAACAATGAGCAGTTCTTC. Translating gives CASSQGRTINNEQFF.

The chain combines TRBV20-1 with TRBJ1-1, with D possibly matching TRBD1 (5 bases). Germline V gene lookup returns CDR1 DFQATT and CDR2 SNEGSKA (reference sequence). The CDR3 runs to 13 residues. V was cut by 8 bases and J by 1 base, with 14 bases left in between. CDR3 residues: CSTFKGQNTEAFF. CDR3 DNA: TGCAGTACCTTCAAAGGACAGAACACTGAAGCTTTCTTT.

The rearrangement joins TRBV4-2 to TRBJ2-7; D perhaps matches TRBD2 (5 bases). The germline CDR1 and CDR2 sequences are LGHNA and YNFKEQ. The CDR3 spans 14 residues. Trimming pared 1 base from V and 2 bases from J, leaving 9 bases between. The CDR3 spells CASSQVGSPYEQYF. The CDR3 DNA reads as TGTGCCAGCAGCCAAGTGGGGAGTCCCTACGAGCAGTACTTC.

The rearrangement links TRBV20-1 to TRBJ1-5, with 7 bases lining up with TRBD1. CDR1 DFQATT and CDR2 SNEGSKA come from the germline V gene (reference sequence). J lost 0 bases, V lost 4 bases, and 3 bases had no gene match. CDR3 size: 14 residues. CDR3 amino acids: CSATGQYSNQPQHF. The DNA for the CDR3 is TGCAGTGCTACGGGACAGTATAGCAATCAGCCCCAGCATTTT.

Ten or more counts support this clonotype. The V gene is TRBV20-1, the J gene TRBJ2-1; D unclear. Germline lookup yields CDR1 DFQATT and CDR2 SNEGSKA (reference sequence). This CDR3 has 14 amino acids. Deletions cut 0 bases from V and 0 bases from J, with 6 bases between. CDR3 DNA sequence: TGCAGTGCTAGAGACTGGGTCTCCTACAATGAGCAGTTCTTC. Its protein product is CSARDWVSYNEQFF.